This T cell receptor (beta chain) was retrieved from a study of blood T cell repertoires in COVID-19. Turning to the study itself: Some COVID-19 samples were acute and others convalescent; all came from the United States, Italy and Spain. The cDNA or gDNA used as material had been derived from T cells, B-cell-depleted T cells, or PBMCs.

CDR3 length: 13 residues. V gave up 1 base and J gave up 12 bases; unmatched junction bases: 5. From germline, CDR1 is MGHRA and CDR2 YSYEKL. Original data processing: Scientists estimated how many nucleated cells there were by amplifying reference gene primers. Repertoires were generated with immunoSEQ multiplex PCR, while TCRdb's copy carries only in-frame clones and drops some. V, J and clone size derive from that table, while D and trimming were established from the DNA sequence. The repertoire consists of 35,000 to 50,000 clones, with 80% to 90% occurring once and the leading ten covering 15% to 18%.

The chain carries TRBV4-1 and TRBJ1-5; 8 nucleotides align to TRBD1. This sequence was found in a man between 70 and 80 years old with active COVID-19. Sequenced input: peripheral blood. CDR3 loop: CASSQARTGHQHF. In DNA form, the CDR3 reads TGCGCCAGCAGCCAAGCTAGGACAGGGCACCAGCATTTT.